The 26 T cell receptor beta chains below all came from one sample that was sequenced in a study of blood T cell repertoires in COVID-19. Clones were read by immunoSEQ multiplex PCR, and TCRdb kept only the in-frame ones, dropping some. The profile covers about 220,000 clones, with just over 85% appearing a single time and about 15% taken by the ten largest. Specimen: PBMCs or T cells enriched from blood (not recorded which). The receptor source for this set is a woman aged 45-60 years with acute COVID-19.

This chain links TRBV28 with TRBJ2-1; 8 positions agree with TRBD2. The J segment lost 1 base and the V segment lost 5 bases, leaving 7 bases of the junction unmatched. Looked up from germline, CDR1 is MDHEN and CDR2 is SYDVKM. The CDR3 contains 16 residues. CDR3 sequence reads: CASSTSGMQSYNEQFF. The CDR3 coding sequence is TGTGCCAGCAGTACTAGCGGTATGCAATCCTACAATGAGCAGTTCTTC.

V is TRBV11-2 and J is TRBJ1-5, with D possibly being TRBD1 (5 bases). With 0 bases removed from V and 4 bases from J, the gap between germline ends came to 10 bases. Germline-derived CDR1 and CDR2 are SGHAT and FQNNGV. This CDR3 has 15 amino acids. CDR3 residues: CASSLDSQGNQPQHF. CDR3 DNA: TGTGCCAGCAGCTTAGATAGTCAGGGTAATCAGCCCCAGCATTTT.

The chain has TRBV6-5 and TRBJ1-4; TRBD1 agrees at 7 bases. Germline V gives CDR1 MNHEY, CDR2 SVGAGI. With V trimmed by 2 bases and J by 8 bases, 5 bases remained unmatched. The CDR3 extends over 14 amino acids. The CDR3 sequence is CASSYGRGKEKLFF. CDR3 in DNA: TGTGCCAGCAGTTACGGCAGGGGGAAGGAAAAACTGTTTTTT.

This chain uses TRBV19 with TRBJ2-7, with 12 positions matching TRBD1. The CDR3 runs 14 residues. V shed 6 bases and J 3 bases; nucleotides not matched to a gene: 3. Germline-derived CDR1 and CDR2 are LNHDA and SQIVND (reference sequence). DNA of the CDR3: TGTGCCAGTAGCCGGGACAGGGGGCTCTACGAGCAGTACTTC. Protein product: CASSRDRGLYEQYF.

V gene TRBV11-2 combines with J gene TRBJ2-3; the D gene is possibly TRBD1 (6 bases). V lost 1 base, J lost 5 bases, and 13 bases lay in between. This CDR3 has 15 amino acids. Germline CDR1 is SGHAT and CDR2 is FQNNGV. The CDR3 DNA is TGTGCCAGCAGCTTAGCACAGGGAATCTTAGATACGCAGTATTTT. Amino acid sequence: CASSLAQGILDTQYF.

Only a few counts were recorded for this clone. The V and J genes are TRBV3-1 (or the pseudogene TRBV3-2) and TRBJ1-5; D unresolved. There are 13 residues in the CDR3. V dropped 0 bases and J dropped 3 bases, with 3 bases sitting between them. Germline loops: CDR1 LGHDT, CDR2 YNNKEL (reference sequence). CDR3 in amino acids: CASSQDLNQPQHF. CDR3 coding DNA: TGTGCCAGCAGCCAAGATCTCAATCAGCCCCAGCATTTT.

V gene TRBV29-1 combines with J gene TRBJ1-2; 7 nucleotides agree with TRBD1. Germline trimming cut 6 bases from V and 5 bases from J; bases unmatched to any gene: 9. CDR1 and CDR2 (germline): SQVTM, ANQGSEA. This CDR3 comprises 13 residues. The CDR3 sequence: CSVLTGPSYGYTF. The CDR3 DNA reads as TGCAGCGTCTTGACAGGGCCCTCTTATGGCTACACCTTC.

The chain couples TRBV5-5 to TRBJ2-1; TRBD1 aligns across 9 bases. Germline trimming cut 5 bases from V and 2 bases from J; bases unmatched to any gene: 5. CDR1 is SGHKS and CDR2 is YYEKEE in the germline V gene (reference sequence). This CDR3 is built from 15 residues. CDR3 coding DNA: TGTGCCAGCAGACTCCGGGACAGGGCCTACAATGAGCAGTTCTTC. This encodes CASRLRDRAYNEQFF.

The CDR3 here is CASSLLAGVQYNEQFF. In nucleotides, the CDR3 is TGTGCCAGCAGCCTACTAGCGGGAGTACAATACAATGAGCAGTTCTTC. The V call is TRBV7-8, the J call TRBJ2-1, with 11 bases lining up with TRBD2. Germline CDR1 reads SGHVS; CDR2 reads FQNEAQ. There are 16 residues in the CDR3. The V segment lost 5 bases and the J segment 4 bases; nucleotides outside the gene matches: 7.

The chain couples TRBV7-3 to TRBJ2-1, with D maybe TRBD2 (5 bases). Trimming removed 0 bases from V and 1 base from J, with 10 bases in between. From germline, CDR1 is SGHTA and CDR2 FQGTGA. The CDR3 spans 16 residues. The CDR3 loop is CASSLTVGASYNEQFF. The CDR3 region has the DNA TGTGCCAGCAGCTTAACTGTGGGAGCGTCCTACAATGAGCAGTTCTTC.

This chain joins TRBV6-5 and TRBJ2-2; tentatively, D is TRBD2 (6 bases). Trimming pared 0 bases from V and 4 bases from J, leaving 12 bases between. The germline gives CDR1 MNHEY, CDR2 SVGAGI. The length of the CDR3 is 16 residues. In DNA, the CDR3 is TGTGCCAGCAGTTACTCGAGCGAGGGAGGCACCGGGGAGCTGTTTTTT. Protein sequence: CASSYSSEGGTGELFF.

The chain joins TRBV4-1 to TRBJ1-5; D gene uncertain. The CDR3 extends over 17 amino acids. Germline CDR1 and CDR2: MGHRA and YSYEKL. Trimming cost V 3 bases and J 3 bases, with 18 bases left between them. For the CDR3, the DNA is TGCGCCAGCAGCCAGGGCCTATCTACCGACAACAATCAGCCCCAGCATTTT. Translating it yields CASSQGLSTDNNQPQHF.

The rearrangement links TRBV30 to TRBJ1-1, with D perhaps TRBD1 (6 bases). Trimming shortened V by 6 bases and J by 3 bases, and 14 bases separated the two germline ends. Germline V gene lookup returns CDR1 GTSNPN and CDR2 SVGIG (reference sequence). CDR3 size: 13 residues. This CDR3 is CACSPGTYTEAFF. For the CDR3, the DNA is TGTGCCTGCTCGCCCGGGACATACACTGAAGCTTTCTTT.

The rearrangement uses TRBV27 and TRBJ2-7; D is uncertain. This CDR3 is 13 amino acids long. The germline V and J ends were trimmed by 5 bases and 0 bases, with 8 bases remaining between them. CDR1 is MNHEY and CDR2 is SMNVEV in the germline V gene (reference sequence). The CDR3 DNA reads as TGTGCCAGCAGTCCCCCGAGCTCCTACGAGCAGTACTTC. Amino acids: CASSPPSSYEQYF.

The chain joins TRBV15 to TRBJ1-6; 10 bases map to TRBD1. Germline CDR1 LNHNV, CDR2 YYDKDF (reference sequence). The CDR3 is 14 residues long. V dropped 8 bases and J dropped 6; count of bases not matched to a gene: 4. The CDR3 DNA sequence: TGTGCCACCTCCAGGGACAGGGGTAATTCACCCCTCCACTTT. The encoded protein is CATSRDRGNSPLHF.

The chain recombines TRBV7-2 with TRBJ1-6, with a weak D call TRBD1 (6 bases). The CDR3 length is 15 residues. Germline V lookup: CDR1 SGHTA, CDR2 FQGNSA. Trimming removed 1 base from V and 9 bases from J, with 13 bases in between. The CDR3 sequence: CASSLVLRGTSPLHF. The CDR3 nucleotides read TGTGCCAGCAGCTTAGTATTAAGGGGGACTTCACCCCTCCACTTT.

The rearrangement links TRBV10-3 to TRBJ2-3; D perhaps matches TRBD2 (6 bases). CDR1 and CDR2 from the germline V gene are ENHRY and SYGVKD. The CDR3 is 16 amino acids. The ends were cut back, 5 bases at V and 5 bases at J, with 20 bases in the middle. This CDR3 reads CAISRISGSPQDTQYF. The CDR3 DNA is TGTGCCATCAGTAGAATAAGCGGGTCCCCGCAAGATACGCAGTATTTT.

DNA for the CDR3: TGTGCCAGCAGTGAAGACGGGGTTCAGCCCCAGCATTTT. It yields the protein CASSEDGVQPQHF. This chain links TRBV6-1 with TRBJ1-5; D not certain. The V and J ends lost 1 base and 6 bases respectively, with 7 bases between them. The CDR3 loop spans 13 amino acids. Germline V gives CDR1 MNHNS, CDR2 SASEGT.

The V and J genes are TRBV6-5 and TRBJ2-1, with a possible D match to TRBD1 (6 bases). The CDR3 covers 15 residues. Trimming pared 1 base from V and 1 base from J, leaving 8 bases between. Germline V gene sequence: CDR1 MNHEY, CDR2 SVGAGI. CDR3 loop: CASSYYQGSYNEQFF. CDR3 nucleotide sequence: TGTGCCAGCAGTTACTACCAGGGGTCCTACAATGAGCAGTTCTTC.

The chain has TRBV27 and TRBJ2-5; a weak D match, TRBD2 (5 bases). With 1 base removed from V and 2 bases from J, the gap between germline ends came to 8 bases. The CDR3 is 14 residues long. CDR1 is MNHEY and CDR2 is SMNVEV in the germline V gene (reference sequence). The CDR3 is CASSLFSGQETQYF. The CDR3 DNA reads TGTGCCAGCAGTTTATTTTCGGGACAAGAGACCCAGTACTTC.

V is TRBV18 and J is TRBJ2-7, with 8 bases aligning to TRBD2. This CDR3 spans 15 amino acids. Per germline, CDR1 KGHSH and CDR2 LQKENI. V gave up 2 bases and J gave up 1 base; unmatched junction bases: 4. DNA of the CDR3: TGTGCCAGCTCACCAAGGCCTAGCGGGTCCTACGAGCAGTACTTC. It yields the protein CASSPRPSGSYEQYF.

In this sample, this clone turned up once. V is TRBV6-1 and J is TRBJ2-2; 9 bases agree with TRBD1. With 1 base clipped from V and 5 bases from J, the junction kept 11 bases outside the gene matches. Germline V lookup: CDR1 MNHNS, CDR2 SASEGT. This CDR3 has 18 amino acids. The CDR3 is CASSEGRAGQGVTGELFF. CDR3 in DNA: TGTGCCAGCAGTGAAGGTCGAGCGGGACAGGGTGTTACCGGGGAGCTGTTTTTT.

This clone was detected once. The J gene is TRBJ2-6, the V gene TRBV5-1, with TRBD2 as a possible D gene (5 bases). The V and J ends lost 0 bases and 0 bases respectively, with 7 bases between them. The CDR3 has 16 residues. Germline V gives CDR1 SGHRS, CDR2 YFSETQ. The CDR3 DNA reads TGCGCCAGCAGCTTGGCAGCGGACTCTGGGGCCAACGTCCTGACTTTC. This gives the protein CASSLAADSGANVLTF. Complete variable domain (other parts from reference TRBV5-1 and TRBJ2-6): KAGVTQTPRYLIKTRGQQVTLSCSPISGHRSVSWYQQTPGQGLQFLFEYFSETQRNKGNFPGRFSGRQFSNSRSEMNVSTLELGDSALYLCASSLAADSGANVLTFGAGSRLTVL.

CDR3 sequence: CASLPPTSGTYNEQFF. CDR3 DNA sequence: TGTGCCAGCCTACCGCCCACTAGCGGGACCTACAATGAGCAGTTCTTC. This sequence joins TRBV7-9 and TRBJ2-1; 10 bases align to TRBD2. The length of the CDR3 is 16 residues. J lost 2 bases, V lost 8 bases, and 9 bases had no gene match. Germline V gives CDR1 SEHNR, CDR2 FQNEAQ (reference sequence). The full variable domain, rest sourced from reference TRBV7-9 and TRBJ2-1, is DTGVSQNPRHKITKRGQNVTFRCDPISEHNRLYWYRQTLGQGPEFLTYFQNEAQLEKSRLLSDRFSAERPKGSFSTLEIQRTEQGDSAMYLCASLPPTSGTYNEQFFGPGTRLTVL.

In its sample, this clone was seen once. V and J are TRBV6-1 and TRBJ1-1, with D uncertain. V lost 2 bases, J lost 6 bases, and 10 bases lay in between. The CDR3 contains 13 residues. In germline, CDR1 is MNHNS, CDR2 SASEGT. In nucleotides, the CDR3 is TGTGCCAGCAGTGAAAATAGCAGAGCTGAAGCTTTCTTT. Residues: CASSENSRAEAFF.

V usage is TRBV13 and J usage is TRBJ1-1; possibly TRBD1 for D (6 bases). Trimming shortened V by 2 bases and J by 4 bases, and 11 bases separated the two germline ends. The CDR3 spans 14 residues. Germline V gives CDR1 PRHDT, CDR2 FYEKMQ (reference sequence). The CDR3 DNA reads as TGTGCCAGCAGCTTACAGGGGAGGGGCACTGAAGCTTTCTTT. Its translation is CASSLQGRGTEAFF.